This entry lists 10 T cell receptor beta chains sequenced from one sample in a study of regulatory T cells in long-lasting Graves disease. Time point specified: newly diagnosed GD, antithyroid drugs for less than 3 months. Extracted RNA from PBMCs served as the source of the TCR library. Arm-PCR of CDR3 regions and iRepertoire HTBI primers were the basis on which TCR beta libraries were built. Each CDR3 protein gets one entry after TCRdb re-called the multiplex PCR reads with MiXCR. Among some 200,000 distinct CDR3 sequences, 15% to 20% were seen once, and the ten largest hold approximately 10%. These data were also filed under a second study, of T cells in Graves' hyperthyroidism and ophthalmopathy.

The sequences come from peripheral blood mononuclear cells (PBMCs), collected at new diagnosis, from a patient treated with antithyroid drugs. All receptors derive from a woman aged 25 to 39 with Graves disease.

This clonotype was recorded many times. This rearrangement joins TRBV20-1 to TRBJ1-5; 8 bases line up with TRBD1. In germline, CDR1 is DFQATT, CDR2 SNEGSKA (reference sequence). CDR3 length: 15 amino acids. The junction had 7 bases not matched to a gene; V was cut back by 1 base and J by 5 bases. The CDR3 loop is CSARGGQGRHQPQHF. For the CDR3, the DNA is TGCAGTGCTAGAGGCGGACAGGGACGCCATCAGCCCCAGCATTTT.

In its sample, this clonotype was seen many times. The junction shows a germline mismatch at one end, possibly a read error. The CDR3 here is CASSSGPSSSYNEQFF. DNA of the CDR3: TGTGCTAGCAGCTCAGGACCCTCGAGCTCCTACAATGAGCAGTTCTTC. The J gene is TRBJ2-1, the V gene TRBV7-7; no reliable D call. Per the germline V gene, CDR1 is SSHAT and CDR2 is FNYEAQ (reference sequence). The CDR3 extends over 16 amino acids.

To note about this clonotype: A much bigger clone sits one base away, suggesting this may be a read error. J is TRBJ1-4 and V is TRBV3-1; no definite D call. CDR3 size: 11 residues. Germline V gene data show CDR1 as LGHDT and CDR2 as YNNKEL (reference sequence). Here the CDR3 reads CASSQTGKLLF. The DNA for the CDR3 is TGTGCCAGCAGCCAAACCGGAAAACTGCTTTTT.

This clonotype has ten or more counts. The chain combines TRBV7-3 with TRBJ1-1; weak D call: TRBD1 (5 bases). The V and J ends lost 2 bases and 5 bases respectively, with 9 bases between them. CDR1 and CDR2 from the germline V gene are SGHTA and FQGTGA. The CDR3 is 13 amino acids. In DNA, the CDR3 is TGTGCCAGCAGCTTAGGGGGGGAAACTGAAGCTTTCTTT. Amino acids: CASSLGGETEAFF. Filled out from reference TRBV7-3 and TRBJ1-1, the complete variable domain reads GAGVSQTPSNKVTEKGKYVELRCDPISGHTALYWYRQSLGQGPEFLIYFQGTGAADDSGLPNDRFFAVRPEGSVSTLKIQRTERGDSAVYLCASSLGGETEAFFGQGTRLTVV.

Concerning this clonotype: A much larger clone lies a single base off, so this may be a read error. The gene calls are TRBV5-5 and TRBJ2-3, with D perhaps TRBD1 or TRBD2 (5 bases each). Per the germline V gene, CDR1 is SGHKS and CDR2 is YYEKEE (reference sequence). The CDR3 is 17 residues long. CDR3 residues: CASGLGPERASTDTQYF. CDR3 coding DNA: TGTGCCAGCGGCTTGGGGCCGGAGAGGGCGAGCACAGATACGCAGTATTTT.

This clonotype was seen repeatedly, ten times or more. The chain uses TRBV12-3 or TRBV12-4 and TRBJ2-1, with 11 bases matching TRBD2. J gave up 7 bases and V 6 bases, and 11 bases lay outside the gene matches. There are 16 residues in the CDR3. CDR3 protein: CASRLSGRALFNEQFF. The DNA for the CDR3 is TGTGCCAGCAGACTTAGCGGGAGGGCCCTCTTTAATGAGCAGTTCTTC.

This clonotype came up many times. The gene calls are TRBV5-8 and TRBJ2-3; D tentatively fits TRBD1 or TRBD2 (6 bases each). V was clipped by 9 bases and J by 1 base, with 21 bases between them. Germline V gene data show CDR1 as SGHTS and CDR2 as YDEGEE. This CDR3 spans 16 amino acids. CDR3 DNA: TGTGCCAACTTACTTAGGGGGGTTGTCGGCACAGATACGCAGTATTTT. This codes for CANLLRGVVGTDTQYF.

This clonotype was seen many times. The chain couples TRBV11-2 to TRBJ2-7; TRBD2 matches 12 bases. The CDR3 contains 16 residues. With V trimmed by 0 bases and J by 4 bases, 4 bases remained unmatched. Germline values: CDR1 SGHAT, CDR2 FQNNGV. This CDR3 reads CASSLESLAGGYEQYF. CDR3 DNA sequence: TGTGCCAGCAGCTTAGAATCACTAGCGGGAGGATACGAGCAGTACTTC.

This clonotype was counted ten times or more. The rearrangement links TRBV9 to TRBJ2-7; 11 bases map to TRBD1. Losses at the gene ends were 4 bases for V and 0 bases for J; bases not matched to a gene: 12. Germline V lookup: CDR1 SGDLS, CDR2 YYNGEE. CDR3 size: 18 residues. CDR3 DNA: TGTGCCAGCAGCTCCGGGACAGGGGGTATAAGGAGCTCCTACGAGCAGTACTTC. Encoded protein: CASSSGTGGIRSSYEQYF.

In its sample, this clonotype was seen many times. The chain has TRBV20-1 and TRBJ1-4, with 9 nucleotides matching TRBD1. The CDR3 length is 14 residues. V shed 6 bases, J shed 5 bases, and the junction held 7 bases outside the gene matches. Germline V gene data show CDR1 as DFQATT and CDR2 as SNEGSKA (reference sequence). For the CDR3, the DNA is TGCAGTGCCTCGACAGGGGGAAGGAATGAAAAACTGTTTTTT. Its translation is CSASTGGRNEKLFF.